Described below is a single TCR beta chain sequence and its context. No antigen is known for it. Nothing much larger sits one base from this clone, and base qualities are not available. Patients with a history of autoimmune disease or receiving systemic immunosuppression were excluded from the trial. Peripheral blood for TCR sequencing was collected from all dose cohorts at baseline, on cycle 4 day 1, and on cycle 7 day 1. The samples were taken from a phase I, first-in-human, multicenter, open-label dose-escalation trial of ivuxolimab. The trial enrolled adults with locally advanced or metastatic head and neck squamous cell, hepatocellular, melanoma or renal cell carcinoma. Before TCR sequencing, CD4+ T cells and CD8+ T cells were sorted from peripheral blood as separate populations. This record belongs to a study of OX40 agonist ivuxolimab in advanced cancers. In the study overall: Ivuxolimab, which targeted the costimulatory receptor OX40 (CD134), was an agonistic, fully human IgG2 monoclonal antibody. Intravenous ivuxolimab was administered to patients every 2 weeks at six dose levels: 0.01, 0.1, 0.3, 1.5, 3 and 10 mg/kg. Of the roughly 52 dose-escalation patients, hepatocellular carcinoma was present in roughly 19, melanoma in approximately 15, renal cell carcinoma in 9 and head and neck cancer in 9. A male proportion of roughly 80% and a mean age of approximately 62 years, ranging from about 23 to 79, were recorded for the dose-escalation cohort. Prior anti-PD-1, anti-PD-L1 or anti-CTLA-4 therapy was permitted, and about two fifths of dose-escalation patients had received checkpoint inhibitors. Three dose-escalation patients achieved partial responses, one with hepatocellular carcinoma and two with cutaneous melanoma. Peripheral TCRbeta sequencing was intended to test whether TCR sequence diversity was altered and clonal T-cell expansion was caused by ivuxolimab. The paper describes the monotherapy dose-escalation part (N ≈ 52 patients) of the phase I trial of ivuxolimab. Here is what the overall study found, with its caveats: Low levels of normalized T-cell clonal expansion were also seen in some patients who did not respond. Which antigens the clonally expanded peripheral T cells were specific for was not determined. At doses from 0.1 to 3.0 mg/kg, clonal expansion was seen in both CD4+ and CD8+ blood T cells between baseline and week 6. After ivuxolimab, CD8+ T cells had more expanded clones than CD4+ T cells on average. In the 0.1-3.0 mg/kg groups, partial responders had among the lowest normalized peripheral clonal expansion, particularly in CD8+ T cells.

To sequence the TCRbeta CDR3 region, genomic DNA was isolated from the sorted cells. The immunoSEQ Assay was used to sequence the TCRbeta CDR3 regions. TCRdb re-hosts the immuneACCESS table, in-frame sequences only. Its copies lack some clones; in the studies checked, an unresolved V gene accounts for under half of them, and the cause for the rest is not known. The sample table contains about 80,000 clones; only one count was recorded for around 93% of them. The ten largest clones add up to 7% to 9.5% of the sample. The CDR3, from cysteine to phenylalanine, totals 14 residues. Only CDR3 DNA remains: 42 bases, in frame from the first base. Between the V and J ends, shortened by 1 base and 2 bases respectively, the junction contains 9 bases. Via the germline V gene, CDR1 is SGHAT and CDR2 FQNNGV.

The V and J segments used are TRBV11-2 and TRBJ2-7, with no confident D gene call. The material sequenced was CD4+ or CD8+ T cells sorted from blood, taken in a trial of the OX40 agonist ivuxolimab. The TCR was taken from an adult with an advanced solid tumor such as melanoma, head and neck, liver or kidney cancer. The CDR3 region: CASSLGALAYEQYF. At the DNA level, the sequence is TGTGCCAGCAGCTTAGGGGCCCTGGCCTACGAGCAGTACTTC.